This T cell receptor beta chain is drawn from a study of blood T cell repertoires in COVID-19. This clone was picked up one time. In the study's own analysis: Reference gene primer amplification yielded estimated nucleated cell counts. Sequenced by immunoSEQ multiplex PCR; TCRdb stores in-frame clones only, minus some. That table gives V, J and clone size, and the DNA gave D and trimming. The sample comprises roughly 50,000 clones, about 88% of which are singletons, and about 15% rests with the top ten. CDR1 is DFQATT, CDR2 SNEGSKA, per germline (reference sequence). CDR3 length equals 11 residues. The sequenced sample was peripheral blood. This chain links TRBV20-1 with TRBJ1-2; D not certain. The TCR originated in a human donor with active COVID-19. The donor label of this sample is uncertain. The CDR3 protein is CRPEGAYGYTF. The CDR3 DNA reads TGCAGACCCGAGGGTGCCTATGGCTACACCTTC.